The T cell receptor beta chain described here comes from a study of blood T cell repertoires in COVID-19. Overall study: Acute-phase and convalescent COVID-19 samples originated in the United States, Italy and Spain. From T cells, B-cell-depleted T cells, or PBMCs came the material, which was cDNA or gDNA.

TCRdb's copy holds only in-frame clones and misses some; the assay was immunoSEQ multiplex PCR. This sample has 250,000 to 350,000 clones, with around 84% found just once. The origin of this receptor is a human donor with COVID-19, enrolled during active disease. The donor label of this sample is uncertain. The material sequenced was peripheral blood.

The CDR3 DNA follows: TGTGCCAGCAGCCCGGGAGCGGGACTAGATAACGAGCAGTACTTC. Amino acid sequence: CASSPGAGLDNEQYF. The chain employs TRBV7-8 and TRBJ2-7; 8 bases match TRBD2. The CDR3 sequence is 15 residues long. The germline V gene has CDR1 SGHVS and CDR2 FQNEAQ. V was pared by 5 bases and J by 5 bases, with 11 bases of the junction left unmatched.